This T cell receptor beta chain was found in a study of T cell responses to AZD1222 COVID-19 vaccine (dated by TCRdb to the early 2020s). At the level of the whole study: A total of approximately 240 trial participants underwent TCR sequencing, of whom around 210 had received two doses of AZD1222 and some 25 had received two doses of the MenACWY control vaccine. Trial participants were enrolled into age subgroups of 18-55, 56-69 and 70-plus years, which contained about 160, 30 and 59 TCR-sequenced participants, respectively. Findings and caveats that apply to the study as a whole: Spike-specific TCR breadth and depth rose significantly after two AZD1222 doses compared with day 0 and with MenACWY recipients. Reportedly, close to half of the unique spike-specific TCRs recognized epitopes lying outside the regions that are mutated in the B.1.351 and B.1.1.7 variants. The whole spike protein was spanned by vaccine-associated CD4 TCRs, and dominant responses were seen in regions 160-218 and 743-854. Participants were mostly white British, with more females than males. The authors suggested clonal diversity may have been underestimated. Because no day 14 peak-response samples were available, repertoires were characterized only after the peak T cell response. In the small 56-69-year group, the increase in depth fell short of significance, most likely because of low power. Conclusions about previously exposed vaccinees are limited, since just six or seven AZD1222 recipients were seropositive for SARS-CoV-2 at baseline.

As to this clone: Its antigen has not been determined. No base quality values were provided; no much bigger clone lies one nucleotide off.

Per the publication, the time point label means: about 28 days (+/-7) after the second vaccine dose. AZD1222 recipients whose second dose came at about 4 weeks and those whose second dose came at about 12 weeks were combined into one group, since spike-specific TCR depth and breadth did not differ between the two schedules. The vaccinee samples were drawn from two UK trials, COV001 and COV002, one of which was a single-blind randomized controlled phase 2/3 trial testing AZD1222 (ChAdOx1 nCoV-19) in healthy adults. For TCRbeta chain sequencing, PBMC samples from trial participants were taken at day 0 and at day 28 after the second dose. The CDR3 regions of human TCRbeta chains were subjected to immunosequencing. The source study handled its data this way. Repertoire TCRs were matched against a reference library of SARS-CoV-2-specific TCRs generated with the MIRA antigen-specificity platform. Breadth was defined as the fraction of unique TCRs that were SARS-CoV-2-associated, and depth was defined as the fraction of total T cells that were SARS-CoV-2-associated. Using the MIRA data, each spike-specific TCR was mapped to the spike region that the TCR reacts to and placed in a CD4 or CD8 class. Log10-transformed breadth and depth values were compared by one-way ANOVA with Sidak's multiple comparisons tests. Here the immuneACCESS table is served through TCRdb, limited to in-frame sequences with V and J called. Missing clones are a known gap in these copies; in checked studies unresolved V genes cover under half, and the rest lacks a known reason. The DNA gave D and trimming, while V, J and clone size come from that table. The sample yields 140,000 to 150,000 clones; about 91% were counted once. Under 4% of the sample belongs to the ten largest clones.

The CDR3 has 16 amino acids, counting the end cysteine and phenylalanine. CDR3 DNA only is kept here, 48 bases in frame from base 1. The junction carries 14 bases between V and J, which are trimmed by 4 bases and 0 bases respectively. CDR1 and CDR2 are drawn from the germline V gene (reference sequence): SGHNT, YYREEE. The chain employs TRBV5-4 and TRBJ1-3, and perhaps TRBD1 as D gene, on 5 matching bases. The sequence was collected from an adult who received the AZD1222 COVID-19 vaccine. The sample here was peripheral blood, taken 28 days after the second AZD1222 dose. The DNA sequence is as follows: TGTGCCAGCAGCCTCGGGGGGAGTAGCTCTGGAAACACCATATATTTT. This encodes CASSLGGSSSGNTIYF. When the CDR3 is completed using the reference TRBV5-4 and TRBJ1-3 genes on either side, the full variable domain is ETGVTQSPTHLIKTRGQQVTLRCSSQSGHNTVSWYQQALGQGPQFIFQYYREEENGRGNFPPRFSGLQFPNYSSELNVNALELDDSALYLCASSLGGSSSGNTIYFGEGSWLTVV.